Each of the 18 T cell receptor beta chains below was sequenced from the same sample in a study of cytomegalovirus exposure and HLA in healthy donors. 13 Jbeta primers and 60 Vbeta primers were used for the PCR. Data came from immunoSEQ multiplex PCR; TCRdb stores just in-frame clones and leaves some out. This sample has a few hundred thousand clones, with 75% to 90% found just once. The sequencing input was PBMCs. Receptors were obtained from a girl between 2 and 10 years old in good health and CMV-seronegative.

The V call is TRBV7-9, the J call TRBJ1-1; no clear D. Germline V gene lookup returns CDR1 SEHNR and CDR2 FQNEAQ (reference sequence). With 2 bases removed from V and 5 bases from J, the gap between germline ends came to 6 bases. The CDR3 is 12 amino acids. CDR3: CASSLSETEAFF. The DNA for the CDR3 is TGTGCCAGCAGCTTATCGGAGACTGAAGCTTTCTTT.

A remark on this clone: One end of the junction is discordant with germline, which a read error may explain. The genes are TRBV5-1 and TRBJ1-1; a weak D match, TRBD1 (5 bases). The germline gives CDR1 SGHRS, CDR2 YFSETQ. The length of the CDR3 is 13 residues. CDR3 protein: CASSFQGEAEASF. The CDR3, as DNA: TGCGCCAGCAGCTTCCAGGGTGAGGCTGAAGCTTCCTTT.

V usage is TRBV5-6 and J usage is TRBJ2-7; 9 nucleotides agree with TRBD1. Trimming removed 4 bases from V and 2 bases from J; junction bases left unmatched: 7. Germline CDR1 SGHDT, CDR2 YYEEEE. The CDR3 consists of 15 residues. The CDR3 DNA is TGTGCCAGCAGCGCACCCGGGACAGGGCCCTACGAGCAGTACTTC. Protein product: CASSAPGTGPYEQYF.

Here the CDR3 DNA reads TGTGCCAGCAGCCCCGGAGGACTAGCGGGGGGACAAGAGACCCAGTACTTC. This sequence encodes CASSPGGLAGGQETQYF. The V call is TRBV7-4, the J call TRBJ2-5, with 14 bases that match TRBD2. Germline V lookup: CDR1 SGHVT, CDR2 SQSDAQ. CDR3 length: 17 residues. V was pared by 5 bases and J by 2 bases, with 7 bases of the junction left unmatched.

This clone showed up just a few times. The rearrangement joins TRBV5-4 to TRBJ2-1, with a tentative D call TRBD2 (5 bases). The CDR3 totals 16 residues. Per the germline V gene, CDR1 is SGHNT and CDR2 is YYREEE (reference sequence). V gave up 5 bases and J gave up 1 base, with 16 bases separating them. As DNA, the CDR3 is TGTGCCAGCAGACGTACTAGGGTGGGTTCCTACAATGAGCAGTTCTTC. Its protein product is CASRRTRVGSYNEQFF.

The gene calls are TRBV28 and TRBJ1-2; maybe TRBD1 (5 bases). Trimming removed 7 bases at V and 4 bases at J, with 16 bases between. Looked up from germline, CDR1 is MDHEN and CDR2 is SYDVKM. The CDR3 spans 14 residues. CDR3 DNA sequence: TGTGCCAGCACCCCCGGGGGACCATCCTATGGCTACACCTTC. Its translation: CASTPGGPSYGYTF.

The rearrangement links TRBV5-1 to TRBJ1-2; D is unresolved. Trimming stripped 7 bases from V and 6 bases from J, with 19 bases between. Germline V gives CDR1 SGHRS, CDR2 YFSETQ. The CDR3 is 14 amino acids. The CDR3 nucleotides are TGCGCCAGCGCGGGTTTAGGACTCGACGATGGCTACACCTTC. Protein sequence: CASAGLGLDDGYTF.

V usage is TRBV18 and J usage is TRBJ2-7; TRBD1 agrees at 7 bases. Germline-derived CDR1 and CDR2 are KGHSH and LQKENI. The CDR3 is made up of 14 amino acids. J gave up 5 bases and V 3 bases, and 7 bases lay outside the gene matches. CDR3 protein: CASSPRQGPDEQYF. CDR3 nucleotides: TGTGCCAGCTCACCGCGACAGGGCCCTGACGAGCAGTACTTC. The full variable domain, rest sourced from reference TRBV18 and TRBJ2-7, is NAGVMQNPRHLVRRRGQEARLRCSPMKGHSHVYWYRQLPEEGLKFMVYLQKENIIDESGMPKERFSAEFPKEGPSILRIQQVVRGDSAAYFCASSPRQGPDEQYFGPGTRLTVT.

V gene TRBV5-6 combines with J gene TRBJ2-1; 7 bases match TRBD2. Germline CDR1 is SGHDT and CDR2 is YYEEEE. V was clipped by 6 bases and J by 4 bases; unmatched bases: 13. The CDR3 spans 16 residues. The CDR3 nucleotides are TGTGCCAGCATTGGTTTGTCTAGCGGAATATACAATGAGCAGTTCTTC. It specifies CASIGLSSGIYNEQFF.

The V call is TRBV6-1, the J call TRBJ2-5, with D perhaps TRBD2 (5 bases). CDR3 length: 14 residues. Per germline, CDR1 MNHNS and CDR2 SASEGT. V lost 2 bases and J 6 bases, leaving 13 bases between the germline ends. Here the CDR3 reads CASSEWGPGKTQYF. In DNA, the CDR3 is TGTGCCAGCAGTGAATGGGGTCCGGGGAAGACCCAGTACTTC.

This chain links TRBV30 with TRBJ1-5, with D possibly matching TRBD1 (5 bases). This CDR3 is built from 13 residues. CDR1 is GTSNPN and CDR2 is SVGIG in the germline V gene (reference sequence). Deletions cut 1 base from V and 6 bases from J, with 10 bases between. CDR3 sequence reads: CAWSGGESQPQHF. CDR3 coding DNA: TGTGCCTGGAGTGGGGGGGAGAGTCAGCCCCAGCATTTT. The variable domain in full, completed from reference TRBV30 and TRBJ1-5, reads SQTIHQWPATLVQPVGSPLSLECTVEGTSNPNLYWYRQAAGRGLQLLFYSVGIGQISSEVPQNLSASRPQDRQFILSSKKLLLSDSGFYLCAWSGGESQPQHFGDGTRLSIL.

The rearrangement links TRBV6-1 to TRBJ1-1; no firm D call. V was shortened by 6 bases and J by 4 bases, with 15 bases between the two germline ends. CDR1 and CDR2 (germline): MNHNS, SASEGT. This CDR3 contains 14 residues. The CDR3 DNA sequence: TGTGCCAGCAGGCCGGGCCCGGGGAGCACTGAAGCTTTCTTT. This gives the protein CASRPGPGSTEAFF.

DNA for the CDR3: TGTGCCAGCAGTACCGCCGGGACAGGATCCTACGAGCAGTACTTC. Its protein product is CASSTAGTGSYEQYF. The chain joins TRBV2 to TRBJ2-7; 8 positions agree with TRBD1. This CDR3 has 15 residues. The germline V gene has CDR1 SNHLY and CDR2 FYNNEI. J gave up 1 base and V 5 bases, and 7 bases lay outside the gene matches.

This chain links TRBV5-1 with TRBJ1-4; perhaps TRBD1 as D (6 bases). This CDR3 region has 15 residues. The germline V and J ends were trimmed by 1 base and 4 bases, with 11 bases remaining between them. Germline V gene sequence: CDR1 SGHRS, CDR2 YFSETQ. In DNA form, the CDR3 reads TGCGCCAGCAGCTTGATACCAGGGGTTAATGAAAAACTGTTTTTT. This sequence encodes CASSLIPGVNEKLFF.

The chain recombines TRBV9 with TRBJ2-3; D is perhaps TRBD2 (6 bases). The V and J ends lost 4 bases and 1 base respectively, with 13 bases between them. Germline assignment: CDR1 SGDLS and CDR2 YYNGEE. The length of the CDR3 is 15 residues. The CDR3 bases are TGTGCCAGCAGCACCCGGGACTCTGGCACAGATACGCAGTATTTT. Its protein is CASSTRDSGTDTQYF.

J is TRBJ1-2 and V is TRBV5-1; perhaps TRBD1 as D (6 bases). Trimming cost V 0 bases and J 4 bases, with 10 bases left between them. The germline CDR1 and CDR2 sequences are SGHRS and YFSETQ. The CDR3 runs 14 residues. The CDR3 sequence: CASSLAGVVYGYTF. DNA of the CDR3: TGCGCCAGCAGCTTGGCAGGGGTCGTCTATGGCTACACCTTC.

With regard to this clone: Compared with germline, one end of the junction differs, possibly owing to a read error. The gene calls are TRBV29-1 and TRBJ2-7; weak D call: TRBD1 (5 bases). The CDR3 runs 15 residues. Germline-derived CDR1 and CDR2 are SQVTM and ANQGSEA. The CDR3 here is CGVEDTRTHSYEQYF. DNA of the CDR3: TGCGGCGTTGAAGACACGAGGACACACTCCTACGAGCAGTACTTC.

The genes are TRBV6-1 and TRBJ1-2, with D possibly TRBD1 on 5 matching bases. The germline gives CDR1 MNHNS, CDR2 SASEGT. The ends were cut back, 2 bases at V and 8 bases at J, with 9 bases in the middle. This CDR3 comprises 12 residues. The CDR3 nucleotides read TGTGCCAGCAGTGAATCTGGGGGGGGCTACACCTTC. Protein sequence: CASSESGGGYTF.